The clone carrying this T cell receptor beta chain was recorded once. What it binds is not known. PCR primers comprised 60 Vbeta and 13 Jbeta primers. Using immunoSEQ multiplex PCR, the repertoire was profiled, and TCRdb retains in-frame clones only, with some absent. The table lists 130,000 to 150,000 clones, around 79% of them singletons, with around 5.4% in the top ten. This specimen comes from a study of cytomegalovirus exposure and HLA in healthy donors. Study-wide results and limits: TCR beta chain V- and J-gene trimming was linked, in a later analysis, to a missense variant in DCLRE1C.

CDR1 MNHEY and CDR2 SMNVEV come from the germline V gene (reference sequence). The CDR3 loop spans 16 amino acids. The ends lost 10 bases at V and 0 bases at J; junction bases unmatched: 15. The source is a man aged 25 to 40 in good health and CMV-seropositive. Source material: PBMCs. J is TRBJ2-7 and V is TRBV27, with TRBD1 matching over 7 bases. This CDR3 is CATAGTDSLSSYEQYF. Written as DNA, the CDR3 is TGTGCCACCGCCGGGACAGACTCCCTCAGCTCCTACGAGCAGTACTTC.